The rows below give T cell receptor beta chains drawn from one sample of a study of T cells in Graves' hyperthyroidism and ophthalmopathy. TCRdb passed the multiplex PCR reads through MiXCR, listing each CDR3 protein once. The table shows more than 450,000 distinct CDR3 sequences, with about 14% occurring only once. The sequencing input was blood. The origin of the receptors is a woman between 40 and 55 years old with Graves' hyperthyroidism. The CDR3 runs from the conserved cysteine through the conserved F or W.

v_call,cdr3_aa
TRBV19,CASSKDSSRTEAFF
TRBV10-2,CASSESRLAGSYEQYF
TRBV28,CASSPGQGGTGNQPQHF
TRBV5-1,CASSVGTTGPDTQYF
TRBV10-1,CATRAGQNTGELFF
TRBV30,CAWSVRGAVTEAFF
TRBV27,CASSPLGASGANVLTF
TRBV6-1,CASRTAGGGGIYNEQFF
TRBV2,CASSLRLAGIGDTQYF
TRBV19,CASSIVRPWDNEQFF
TRBV10-2,CASRVGRTVQETQYF
TRBV16,CASSQSSTTEAFF
TRBV3-1,CASSQGIRGSSSSYEQYF
TRBV6-1,CASGRLAGAYNEQFF
TRBV28,CASSLDRGYTEAFF
TRBV28,CASSATGGTYGYTF
TRBV6-1,CASSYDPGTGIYNEQFF
TRBV3-1,CASSGQQGSTDTQYF
TRBV6-2/TRBV6-3,CASSYSIVGSSNSPLHF
TRBV4-1,CASSKAGLATTSYTDTQYF
TRBV5-1,CASSLEVEGGLVPSGANVLTF
TRBV20-1,CSVEAPGFGQPTNEKLFF
TRBV19,CASSTPKTGSPSGNTIYF
TRBV9,CASSPRRGSTSTDTQYF
TRBV12-3/TRBV12-4,CASSSSMGAGGGYEQYF
TRBV6-2/TRBV6-3,CASSRENYEQYF
TRBV6-5,CASSYSSGTNTQYF
TRBV18,CASSRTVDNEQFF
TRBV19,CASSIGPQKQFF
TRBV7-9,CASSYQSNTEAFF
TRBV7-9,CASSSTGYTEAFF
TRBV6-1,CAIAPAGTGNTEAFF
TRBV27,CASSRTGTFSYEQYF
TRBV20-1,CSAVRGGASGANVLTF
TRBV7-2,CASKTGRNEQYF
TRBV7-2,CASSLGGGMNTEAFF
TRBV7-9,CASSQGLEETQYF
TRBV7-9,CASSLPGQGASNGYTF
TRBV7-2,CASSFRQDPLSPLHF
TRBV4-1,CASGRQGSTGELFF
TRBV5-1,CASSLVQGRDEQYF
TRBV20-1,CSATGQRNEKLFF
TRBV28,CASRGTVSLNEQYF
TRBV7-2,CASSEGKREKLFF
TRBV4-2,CASSQDRNREETQYF
TRBV2,CASSKQDRVETQYF
TRBV27,CASSRAGAQETQYF
TRBV9,CASSSGSAGDEQFF
TRBV11-3,CASSLDGVTYNEQFF